The 9 T cell receptor beta chains below all came from one sample that was sequenced in a study of blood T cell repertoires in COVID-19. Method: immunoSEQ multiplex PCR; TCRdb's copy keeps in-frame clones and lacks some. In the table there are some 420,000 clones, around 91% of which are singletons. The sequenced sample consisted of PBMCs or T cells enriched from blood (not recorded which). The receptors come from a man aged 25-45 years who had recovered from COVID-19.

This chain joins TRBV18 and TRBJ2-3; 7 nucleotides match TRBD2. The germline gives CDR1 KGHSH, CDR2 LQKENI. J lost 0 bases, V lost 2 bases, and 8 bases had no gene match. The CDR3 is made up of 17 amino acids. The CDR3 DNA is TGTGCCAGCTCACCAACGGGGGGAGGAACTAGCACAGATACGCAGTATTTT. This encodes CASSPTGGGTSTDTQYF.

This clone appeared once. The chain's CDR3 is CAISPFDRASTDTQYF. DNA for the CDR3: TGTGCCATCAGTCCTTTTGACAGGGCAAGCACAGATACGCAGTATTTT. The V call is TRBV10-3, the J call TRBJ2-3, with 7 bases lining up with TRBD1. Germline CDR1 reads ENHRY; CDR2 reads SYGVKD. The CDR3 has 16 amino acids. V was pared by 5 bases and J by 0 bases, with 8 bases of the junction left unmatched.

The CDR3 sequence: CASSRTGKAKNIQYF. CDR3 in DNA: TGTGCCAGTAGTAGGACAGGGAAAGCCAAAAACATTCAGTACTTC. This chain connects TRBV19 to TRBJ2-4; 8 bases line up with TRBD1. CDR3 length equals 15 residues. Trimming removed 4 bases from V and 0 bases from J; junction bases left unmatched: 2. The germline V gene has CDR1 LNHDA and CDR2 SQIVND (reference sequence).

V usage is TRBV5-1 and J usage is TRBJ2-6; the match to TRBD1 covers 7 bases. CDR1 and CDR2 from the germline V gene are SGHRS and YFSETQ. The CDR3 spans 19 residues. V dropped 0 bases and J dropped 0; count of bases not matched to a gene: 9. The CDR3 bases are TGCGCCAGCAGCTTGGCTCCGGGACAGTTAAGCTCTGGGGCCAACGTCCTGACTTTC. Amino acid sequence: CASSLAPGQLSSGANVLTF.

This clone was seen a few times. The chain couples TRBV12-3 or TRBV12-4 to TRBJ2-7; TRBD1 might be the D (6 bases). The CDR3 is made up of 13 amino acids. V lost 5 bases to trimming and J lost 6 bases, with 14 bases between them. This CDR3 reads CASSLTQGSEQYF. The DNA for the CDR3 is TGTGCCAGCAGTCTGACACAGGGCTCCGAGCAGTACTTC.

V gene TRBV4-1 combines with J gene TRBJ2-7; TRBD2 aligns across 9 bases. This CDR3 comprises 16 residues. The V gene's germline CDR1 is MGHRA and CDR2 YSYEKL. V was clipped by 1 base and J by 4 bases; unmatched bases: 8. CDR3 DNA sequence: TGCGCCAGCAGCCAAGCGGTTGCGGGAGGGTTTTACGAGCAGTACTTC. Translating gives CASSQAVAGGFYEQYF.

The V gene is TRBV19, the J gene TRBJ2-5, with no clear D. The CDR3 consists of 14 residues. Trimming took 3 bases from V and 4 from J, leaving 12 bases between them. CDR1 LNHDA and CDR2 SQIVND come from the germline V gene (reference sequence). The CDR3 DNA reads TGTGCCAGTAGTATCACCCCCCCGGGAGAGACCCAGTACTTC. This encodes CASSITPPGETQYF.

The genes are TRBV7-8 and TRBJ2-2; 7 nucleotides match TRBD2. V lost 5 bases to trimming and J lost 7 bases; unmatched junction nucleotides: 13. The length of the CDR3 is 16 residues. Germline loops: CDR1 SGHVS, CDR2 FQNEAQ. In DNA, the CDR3 is TGTGCCAGCAGCCGGACAACGGGAGGCCGGAGCGGGGAGCTGTTTTTT. Amino acids: CASSRTTGGRSGELFF.

This clone was counted once. The rearrangement links TRBV6-5 to TRBJ1-5; tentatively, D is TRBD1 (5 bases). Trimming stripped 6 bases from V and 7 bases from J, with 19 bases between. Germline V gene sequence: CDR1 MNHEY, CDR2 SVGAGI. CDR3 length equals 15 residues. CDR3 coding DNA: TGTGCCAGCAGCCTAAACTGGGGCGTGGACCAGCCCCAGCATTTT. Its protein product is CASSLNWGVDQPQHF.